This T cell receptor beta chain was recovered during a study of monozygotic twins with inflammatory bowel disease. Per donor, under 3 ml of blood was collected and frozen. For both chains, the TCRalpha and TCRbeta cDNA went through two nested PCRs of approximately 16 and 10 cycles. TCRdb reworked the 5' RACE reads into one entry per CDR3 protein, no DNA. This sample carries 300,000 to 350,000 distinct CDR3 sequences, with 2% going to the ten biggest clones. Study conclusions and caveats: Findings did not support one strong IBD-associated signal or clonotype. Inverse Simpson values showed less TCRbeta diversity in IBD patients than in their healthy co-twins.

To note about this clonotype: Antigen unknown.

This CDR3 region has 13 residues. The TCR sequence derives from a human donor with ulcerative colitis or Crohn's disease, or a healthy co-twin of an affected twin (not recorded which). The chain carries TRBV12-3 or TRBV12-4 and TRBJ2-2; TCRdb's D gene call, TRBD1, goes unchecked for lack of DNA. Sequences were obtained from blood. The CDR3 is CADGQVNTGELFF.